The 7 T cell receptor beta chains in this list originate from one sample, sequenced in a study of CD8+ T cells in alopecia areata. The authors extracted RNA and reverse transcribed it into cDNA as the sequencing template. Only in-frame clones appear in the TCRdb table, and some are missing; sequencing was by immunoSEQ multiplex PCR. Among fewer than 200,000 clones listed, roughly three fifths were seen once. Treatment specified: oral pan-JAK inhibitor, 5-10 mg twice daily. The material sequenced was CD8+ T cells sorted from blood, taken at week 24, from a patient treated with tofacitinib. The receptors here all came from a human donor with alopecia areata.

This clone turned up a few times. The chain recombines TRBV20-1 with TRBJ2-5, with D unclear. The germline V gene encodes CDR1 DFQATT and CDR2 SNEGSKA (reference sequence). Trimming removed 6 bases from V and 7 bases from J, with 12 bases in between. This CDR3 spans 11 amino acids. CDR3 sequence: CSASPGLTQYF. The CDR3 DNA reads TGCAGTGCATCGCCCGGGCTGACCCAGTACTTC.

This clone was recorded a few times. The chain employs TRBV27 and TRBJ2-1; 11 bases are shared with TRBD2. V lost 2 bases, J lost 8 bases, and 5 bases stayed unmatched. Germline V gives CDR1 MNHEY, CDR2 SMNVEV (reference sequence). This CDR3 is built from 15 residues. The CDR3 region is CASSLVAGGRHEQFF. In nucleotides, the CDR3 is TGTGCCAGCAGTTTAGTAGCGGGGGGGCGGCATGAGCAGTTCTTC.

Only a few counts were recorded for this clone. This chain connects TRBV27 to TRBJ2-5; 12 bases map to TRBD1. With V trimmed by 6 bases and J by 7 bases, 9 bases remained unmatched. Looked up from germline, CDR1 is MNHEY and CDR2 is SMNVEV (reference sequence). The CDR3 loop spans 15 amino acids. The CDR3 DNA reads TGTGCCAGCAGCTTCCGGGACAGGGGGCGAGGGACCCAGTACTTC. Protein: CASSFRDRGRGTQYF.

A single count supports this clone. The chain joins TRBV7-9 to TRBJ2-1; D perhaps matches TRBD2 (6 bases). CDR1 SEHNR and CDR2 FQNEAQ come from the germline V gene (reference sequence). Trimming took off 0 bases at V and 2 bases at J, with 11 bases between the two ends. This CDR3 is built from 16 residues. The CDR3, as DNA: TGTGCCAGCAGCTTAGCGGCGGGGAGGCCCTACAATGAGCAGTTCTTC. Its translation is CASSLAAGRPYNEQFF.

This sequence joins TRBV7-6 and TRBJ2-5; TRBD2 might be the D (5 bases). Trimming took 0 bases from V and 5 from J, leaving 10 bases between them. The CDR3 length is 14 residues. Looked up from germline, CDR1 is SGHVS and CDR2 is FNYEAQ. The CDR3 nucleotides read TGTGCCAGCAGCTTAGCGCTAGCATGGGAGACCCAGTACTTC. Translated: CASSLALAWETQYF.

The V gene is TRBV6-5, the J gene TRBJ1-2; 7 bases line up with TRBD1. V gave up 6 bases and J gave up 6 bases; unmatched junction bases: 4. Germline V gives CDR1 MNHEY, CDR2 SVGAGI. The CDR3 spans 12 residues. As DNA, the CDR3 is TGTGCCAGCAGCCTACAGGGGAATGGCTACACCTTC. Translation: CASSLQGNGYTF.

This clone showed up just a few times. The chain uses TRBV13 and TRBJ2-7; D might be TRBD2 (5 bases). The CDR3 contains 14 residues. The V gene's germline CDR1 is PRHDT and CDR2 FYEKMQ (reference sequence). The ends were cut back, 3 bases at V and 5 bases at J, with 14 bases in the middle. The CDR3 DNA sequence: TGTGCCAGCAGCTTGAGGGCATCACTTAACGAGCAGTACTTC. Protein product: CASSLRASLNEQYF.